This T cell receptor beta chain was profiled in a study of blood T cell repertoires in COVID-19. Across the study: The United States, Italy and Spain were the sources of the acute and convalescent COVID-19 samples. T cells, B-cell-depleted T cells, or PBMCs provided the cDNA or gDNA that served as material.

CDR3 size: 12 residues. Trimming cost V 0 bases and J 7 bases, with 7 bases left between them. The germline V gene encodes CDR1 GTSNPN and CDR2 SVGIG (reference sequence). Original analysis: The authors estimated nucleated cell counts from reference gene primer amplification. Profiling relied on immunoSEQ multiplex PCR, and the TCRdb table lists in-frame clones only, not all of them. Clone size and the V and J calls come from that table; the DNA yielded D and trimming. The sample lists 150,000 to 200,000 clones, 85% to 90% occurring once. V is TRBV30 and J is TRBJ2-1; a weak D match, TRBD1 (5 bases). Material for sequencing was peripheral blood. This TCR came from a man between 40 and 49 years old with active or convalescent COVID-19. The chain's CDR3 is CAWSVRGNEQFF. DNA of the CDR3: TGTGCCTGGAGTGTAAGGGGTAATGAGCAGTTCTTC.